The entry below describes one T cell receptor (beta chain). Its antigen is unknown. In the original analysis: Filtering was not the same, since immunoSEQ gave junction-only sequences without quality scores. Measured with immunoSEQ multiplex PCR; TCRdb has only the in-frame clones, and not every one. Clone size and V and J calls were adopted from that table, with D and trimming inferred from the DNA. The sample holds more than 2 million clones, over 85% seen once. The record originates from a study of shared clonotypes between healthy human individuals. Positively selected for CCR7, the CD45RO-negative cells used as naive CD8 cells excluded terminally differentiated effector memory CD45RA+ cells. Whole-study findings and limits: Non-shared clonotypes had lower generation probabilities than clonotypes shared by all four sorted-subset donors.

Sequencing input: naive CD8+ T cells from PBMCs. The clonotype comes from a man between 18 and 35 years old in good health. Some clones in this sample may be carry-over from other donors' samples.

CDR3 protein: CASSSSGAGEYEQYF. The CDR3 region has the DNA TGTGCCAGCAGCTCGTCCGGGGCTGGAGAGTACGAGCAGTACTTC. The chain links TRBV5-6 to TRBJ2-7; D might be TRBD1 or TRBD2, each matching 5 bases. The CDR3 extends over 15 amino acids. The germline V gene encodes CDR1 SGHDT and CDR2 YYEEEE. V shed 3 bases and J shed 4 bases, with 17 bases lying between them.